A selection of T cell receptor beta chains follows, all from one sample in a study of shared clonotypes between healthy human individuals. Produced via immunoSEQ multiplex PCR; TCRdb's table is partial and in-frame only. Of 2 million to 2.5 million clones listed, more than 85% are singletons. The sample comprised naive CD4+ T cells from PBMCs. Receptors were obtained from a man aged 18 to 30 in good health. Some clones in this sample may be carry-over from other donors' samples. Both conserved end residues are trimmed from each CDR3. The order of the fields is V gene, CDR3 protein.

V gene: TRBV5-1
CDR3 protein: ASKGTGGLETQY

V gene: TRBV2
CDR3 protein: ASSAGVNTEAF

V gene: TRBV2
CDR3 protein: ASSDEGGNEQF

V gene: TRBV5-1
CDR3 protein: ASRPPGQGNTGELF

V gene: TRBV25-1
CDR3 protein: ASSASILAKNIQY

V gene: TRBV18
CDR3 protein: ASSLQGNEQY

V gene: TRBV19
CDR3 protein: ASSMTSGRAYEQY

V gene: TRBV7-9
CDR3 protein: ASSTRTGLNEQY

V gene: TRBV4-3
CDR3 protein: ASSQKQGLETQY

V gene: TRBV30
CDR3 protein: AWTLGASGTGELF

V gene: TRBV4-1
CDR3 protein: ASSQLTTPGTGRREQF

V gene: TRBV27
CDR3 protein: ASSPQSAQPQH

V gene: TRBV5-1
CDR3 protein: ASSSGLELPYEQY

V gene: TRBV7-9
CDR3 protein: ASSLGANNLGETQY

V gene: TRBV7-9
CDR3 protein: ASSPRARDTEAF

V gene: TRBV12-5
CDR3 protein: ASGLESGSEQF

V gene: TRBV2
CDR3 protein: ASSGRGGFQETQY

V gene: TRBV6-6
CDR3 protein: ASSGSGRLTYEQY

V gene: TRBV28
CDR3 protein: ASSRTGANEQF

V gene: TRBV28
CDR3 protein: ASSPGDRVSAEQY

V gene: TRBV4-2
CDR3 protein: ASSQGGTAGVGEQY

V gene: TRBV7-2
CDR3 protein: ASSPRQVAYEQY

V gene: TRBV15
CDR3 protein: ATSRAANTEAF